Listed here are 9 T cell receptor beta chains from one sample, sequenced in a study of blood T cell repertoires in COVID-19. Using immunoSEQ multiplex PCR, the repertoire was profiled, and TCRdb retains in-frame clones only, with some absent. The table includes about 230,000 clones, 75% to 85% detected once. Sequencing used peripheral blood. The receptors were gathered from a woman aged 45 to 65 with acute or convalescent COVID-19.

This chain joins TRBV4-2 and TRBJ2-3; the match to TRBD2 covers 8 bases. The V and J ends lost 4 bases and 0 bases, in that order; junction bases with no gene match: 3. CDR3 size: 15 residues. Germline V gene lookup returns CDR1 LGHNA and CDR2 YNFKEQ. CDR3 bases: TGTGCCAGCAGCCCAAGACTAGCGAGCACAGATACGCAGTATTTT. This encodes CASSPRLASTDTQYF.

The sample holds one count of this clone. J is TRBJ2-5 and V is TRBV9; 10 bases fit TRBD2. Germline loops: CDR1 SGDLS, CDR2 YYNGEE. The CDR3 loop spans 16 amino acids. With 0 bases clipped from V and 5 bases from J, the junction kept 7 bases outside the gene matches. In nucleotides, the CDR3 is TGTGCCAGCAGCGTAGGAGTGAGCGGGAGGGCGGAGACCCAGTACTTC. Encoded protein: CASSVGVSGRAETQYF.

CDR3 DNA sequence: TGTGCCAGCGGACAGGGTAGCAATCAGCCCCAGCATTTT. Its translation: CASGQGSNQPQHF. The V gene is TRBV2, the J gene TRBJ1-5; 8 bases are shared with TRBD1. The germline V gene has CDR1 SNHLY and CDR2 FYNNEI. The CDR3 runs 13 residues. With 8 bases clipped from V and 0 bases from J, the junction kept 0 bases outside the gene matches.

As concerns this clone: Other DNA sequences within the sample encode an identical CDR3. The chain has TRBV28 and TRBJ2-7, with D unclear. The CDR3 has 12 residues. CDR1 and CDR2 from the germline V gene are MDHEN and SYDVKM. The V end was cut by 1 base, the J end by 2 bases, with 3 bases between. CDR3 bases: TGTGCCAGCAGTTTATCCGCCTACGAGCAGTACTTC. As protein: CASSLSAYEQYF.

This chain uses TRBV19 with TRBJ1-1; the match to TRBD1 covers 9 bases. The CDR3 is made up of 14 amino acids. V lost 5 bases, J lost 5 bases, and 6 bases stayed unmatched. CDR1 LNHDA and CDR2 SQIVND come from the germline V gene (reference sequence). This CDR3 reads CASSDTGGRTEAFF. The CDR3 region has the DNA TGTGCCAGTAGTGATACAGGGGGCAGGACTGAAGCTTTCTTT. The full variable domain, its missing parts supplied by reference TRBV19 and TRBJ1-1, is DGGITQSPKYLFRKEGQNVTLSCEQNLNHDAMYWYRQDPGQGLRLIYYSQIVNDFQKGDIAEGYSVSREKKESFPLTVTSAQKNPTAFYLCASSDTGGRTEAFFGQGTRLTVV.

V is TRBV12-3 or TRBV12-4 and J is TRBJ2-7; TRBD2 matches 12 bases. CDR3 length: 13 residues. With V trimmed by 5 bases and J by 12 bases, 8 bases remained unmatched. CDR3 loop: CASSLGLAGTRYF. CDR3 coding DNA: TGTGCCAGCAGTCTGGGACTAGCGGGTACGCGGTACTTC.

The chain employs TRBV10-3 and TRBJ2-3, with a tentative D call TRBD2 (6 bases). V was pared by 9 bases and J by 4 bases, with 14 bases between. Germline CDR1 reads ENHRY; CDR2 reads SYGVKD. The CDR3 spans 13 residues. Here the CDR3 reads CAIGGGIADTQYF. The CDR3 DNA follows: TGTGCCATAGGTGGGGGGATTGCAGATACGCAGTATTTT.

The gene calls are TRBV5-1 and TRBJ2-2, with D unresolved. CDR1 and CDR2 (germline): SGHRS, YFSETQ. CDR3 length: 17 residues. V lost 0 bases, J lost 2 bases, and 14 bases lay in between. As DNA, the CDR3 is TGCGCCAGCAGCTTGGCCTTGGTTGGCCCTAACACCGGGGAGCTGTTTTTT. It specifies CASSLALVGPNTGELFF.

The chain combines TRBV4-1 with TRBJ1-3, with D possibly being TRBD1 (5 bases). V was trimmed by 4 bases and J by 4 bases, leaving 17 bases between them. Germline CDR1 reads MGHRA; CDR2 reads YSYEKL. The CDR3 covers 16 residues. The CDR3 sequence is CASSPTTDPRGNTIYF. The CDR3 DNA is TGCGCCAGCAGCCCAACGACAGACCCGAGAGGAAACACCATATATTTT.